In this sample, the clone carrying this TCR beta chain turned up once. This record belongs to a study of blood T cell repertoires in COVID-19. Study as a whole: COVID-19 samples collected from the United States, Italy and Spain covered acute and convalescent phases. Sources were T cells, B-cell-depleted T cells, or PBMCs; the material itself was cDNA or gDNA.

Original handling: Estimates of nucleated cell counts were drawn from the amplification of reference gene primers. Profiled with immunoSEQ multiplex PCR; TCRdb holds only in-frame clones, not every one. V and J calls and clone size are those listed in that table; D and trimming were worked out from the DNA. The top ten clones hold 3% to 4% of a sample with 300,000 to 350,000 clones, around nine tenths of them seen once. Germline V lookup: CDR1 KGHDR, CDR2 SFDVKD. V shed 4 bases and J 1 base; nucleotides not matched to a gene: 1. The CDR3 has 14 residues. Sample: peripheral blood. This rearrangement joins TRBV24-1 to TRBJ2-3; TRBD1 agrees at 7 bases. The receptor was derived from a woman aged 18-29 years who had recovered from COVID-19. This CDR3 is CATSEGTGTDTQYF. CDR3 bases: TGTGCCACCAGTGAAGGGACAGGCACAGATACGCAGTATTTT.